A selection of T cell receptor beta chains follows, all from one sample in a study of blood T cell repertoires in COVID-19. The method was immunoSEQ multiplex PCR; TCRdb's version includes in-frame clones alone and lacks a portion of them. This table holds around 270,000 clones, roughly 89% found once. Sequenced material: peripheral blood. Receptors originate from a man aged 35 to 55 with acute or convalescent COVID-19. CDR3s include the opening cysteine and the closing phenylalanine or tryptophan. The D gene is left open where the match is weak. Clone sizes are given selectively: once, few, many, or a class where the clone is expanded.

CDR3 protein: CASSLGRGGYNEQFF; CDR3 DNA: TGTGCCAGCAGCCTGGGGCGGGGGGGTTACAATGAGCAGTTCTTC; CDR3 length: 15; clone size: -; D gene: TRBD2; J gene: TRBJ2-1; V gene: TRBV11-3
CDR3 protein: CASSLYRDSRGYTF; CDR3 DNA: TGTGCCAGCAGCTTGTACCGGGACTCCAGGGGCTACACCTTC; CDR3 length: 14; clone size: -; D gene: -; J gene: TRBJ1-2; V gene: TRBV3-1/TRBV3-2
CDR3 protein: CASSYIRGLMIIPEAFF; CDR3 DNA: TGTGCCAGCAGTTACATCAGGGGGCTGATGATTATACCAGAAGCTTTCTTT; CDR3 length: 17; clone size: -; D gene: TRBD1; J gene: TRBJ1-1; V gene: TRBV6-2/TRBV6-3
CDR3 protein: CASSPTPWGDIDVKLFF; CDR3 DNA: TGTGCCAGCAGCCCCACCCCCTGGGGAGACATTGACGTAAAACTGTTTTTT; CDR3 length: 17; clone size: -; D gene: -; J gene: TRBJ1-4; V gene: TRBV28
CDR3 protein: CASSQPEQGSGNTIYF; CDR3 DNA: TGCGCCAGCAGTCAACCGGAACAGGGATCTGGAAACACCATATATTTT; CDR3 length: 16; clone size: -; D gene: -; J gene: TRBJ1-3; V gene: TRBV23-1
CDR3 protein: CASSQERNTEAFF; CDR3 DNA: TGCGCCAGCAGCCAAGAGAGGAACACTGAAGCTTTCTTT; CDR3 length: 13; clone size: -; D gene: -; J gene: TRBJ1-1; V gene: TRBV4-1
CDR3 protein: CASSPDRTYEQYF; CDR3 DNA: TGTGCCAGCAGCCCGGACAGGACCTACGAGCAGTACTTC; CDR3 length: 13; clone size: -; D gene: TRBD1; J gene: TRBJ2-7; V gene: TRBV11-2
CDR3 protein: CASSLGVNEKLFF; CDR3 DNA: TGTGCCAGCAGCTTAGGCGTTAATGAAAAACTGTTTTTT; CDR3 length: 13; clone size: few; D gene: -; J gene: TRBJ1-4; V gene: TRBV7-9
CDR3 protein: CASSHRVKTYEQYF; CDR3 DNA: TGCGCCAGCAGCCACAGGGTTAAGACCTACGAGCAGTACTTC; CDR3 length: 14; clone size: -; D gene: -; J gene: TRBJ2-7; V gene: TRBV23-1
CDR3 protein: CASSSPGGGGNGELFF; CDR3 DNA: TGTGCCAGCAGTTCCCCCGGGGGCGGGGGTAACGGGGAGCTGTTTTTT; CDR3 length: 16; clone size: -; D gene: -; J gene: TRBJ2-2; V gene: TRBV28
CDR3 protein: CASSPGLYNSPLHF; CDR3 DNA: TGTGCCAGCAGCCCAGGCCTTTATAATTCACCCCTCCACTTT; CDR3 length: 14; clone size: -; D gene: -; J gene: TRBJ1-6; V gene: TRBV27
CDR3 protein: CASSELNGLFQPQHF; CDR3 DNA: TGTGCCAGCAGTGAATTGAACGGTCTTTTTCAGCCCCAGCATTTT; CDR3 length: 15; clone size: -; D gene: -; J gene: TRBJ1-5; V gene: TRBV6-1
CDR3 protein: CASSLGQGFEKLFF; CDR3 DNA: TGTGCCAGCAGCTTGGGGCAGGGATTTGAAAAACTGTTTTTT; CDR3 length: 14; clone size: once; D gene: -; J gene: TRBJ1-4; V gene: TRBV5-6
CDR3 protein: CASSPGGGYGYTF; CDR3 DNA: TGTGCCAGCAGCCCAGGAGGAGGCTATGGCTACACCTTC; CDR3 length: 13; clone size: -; D gene: -; J gene: TRBJ1-2; V gene: TRBV7-9
CDR3 protein: CASSLGDPNYGYTF; CDR3 DNA: TGCGCCAGCAGCTTGGGAGATCCTAACTATGGCTACACCTTC; CDR3 length: 14; clone size: -; D gene: -; J gene: TRBJ1-2; V gene: TRBV5-1
CDR3 protein: CASSPDRGLSNEQFF; CDR3 DNA: TGTGCCAGCAGCCCTGACAGGGGGCTCTCCAATGAGCAGTTCTTC; CDR3 length: 15; clone size: -; D gene: TRBD1; J gene: TRBJ2-1; V gene: TRBV5-4
CDR3 protein: CASSLMGQLNTGELFF; CDR3 DNA: TGTGCCAGCAGCTTAATGGGACAATTGAACACCGGGGAGCTGTTTTTT; CDR3 length: 16; clone size: -; D gene: -; J gene: TRBJ2-2; V gene: TRBV11-1
CDR3 protein: CASTTDNEKLFF; CDR3 DNA: TGCGCCAGCACTACAGATAATGAAAAACTGTTTTTT; CDR3 length: 12; clone size: -; D gene: -; J gene: TRBJ1-4; V gene: TRBV5-1
CDR3 protein: CASTPGTGYSYEQYF; CDR3 DNA: TGTGCCAGCACCCCCGGGACAGGGTACTCCTACGAGCAGTACTTC; CDR3 length: 15; clone size: -; D gene: TRBD1; J gene: TRBJ2-7; V gene: TRBV6-5
CDR3 protein: CASSLTGWGNTIYF; CDR3 DNA: TGCGCCAGCAGCCTCACAGGGTGGGGAAACACCATATATTTT; CDR3 length: 14; clone size: once; D gene: -; J gene: TRBJ1-3; V gene: TRBV5-1